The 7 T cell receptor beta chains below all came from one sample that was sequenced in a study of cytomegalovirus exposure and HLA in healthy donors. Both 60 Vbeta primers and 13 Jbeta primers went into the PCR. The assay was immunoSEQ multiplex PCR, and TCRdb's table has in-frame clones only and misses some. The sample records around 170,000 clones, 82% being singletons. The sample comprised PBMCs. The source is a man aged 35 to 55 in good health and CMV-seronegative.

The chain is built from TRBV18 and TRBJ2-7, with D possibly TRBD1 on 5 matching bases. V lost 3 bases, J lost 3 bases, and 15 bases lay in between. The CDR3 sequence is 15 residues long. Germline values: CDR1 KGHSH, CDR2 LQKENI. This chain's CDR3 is CASSPGYAGRYEQYF. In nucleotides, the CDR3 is TGTGCCAGCTCACCTGGGTACGCAGGGCGCTACGAGCAGTACTTC.

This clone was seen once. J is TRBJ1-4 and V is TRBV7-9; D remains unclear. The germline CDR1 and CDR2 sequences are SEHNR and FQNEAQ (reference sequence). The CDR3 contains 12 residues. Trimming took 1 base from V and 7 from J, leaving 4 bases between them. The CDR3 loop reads CASSLVGEKLFF. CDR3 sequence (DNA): TGTGCCAGCAGCTTAGTCGGTGAAAAACTGTTTTTT.

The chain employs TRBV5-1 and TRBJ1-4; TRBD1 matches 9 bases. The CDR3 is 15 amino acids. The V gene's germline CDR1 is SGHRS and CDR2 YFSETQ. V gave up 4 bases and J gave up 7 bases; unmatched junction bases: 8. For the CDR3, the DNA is TGCGCCAGCAGCCGTACAGGGGGCGATGTTGAAAAACTGTTTTTT. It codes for CASSRTGGDVEKLFF.

The CDR3 reads CASKDGGSSYEQYF. The CDR3 bases are TGTGCCAGCAAAGATGGCGGGAGCTCCTACGAGCAGTACTTC. V is TRBV28 and J is TRBJ2-7; 7 nucleotides agree with TRBD2. Per germline, CDR1 MDHEN and CDR2 SYDVKM. There are 14 residues in the CDR3. The ends lost 7 bases at V and 0 bases at J; junction bases unmatched: 6.

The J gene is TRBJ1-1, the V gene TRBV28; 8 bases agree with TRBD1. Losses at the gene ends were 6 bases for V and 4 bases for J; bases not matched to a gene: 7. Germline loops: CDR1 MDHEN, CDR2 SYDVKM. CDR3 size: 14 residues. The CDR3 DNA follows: TGTGCCAGCAGGACAGGGGTTGAGGGCACTGAAGCTTTCTTT. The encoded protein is CASRTGVEGTEAFF.

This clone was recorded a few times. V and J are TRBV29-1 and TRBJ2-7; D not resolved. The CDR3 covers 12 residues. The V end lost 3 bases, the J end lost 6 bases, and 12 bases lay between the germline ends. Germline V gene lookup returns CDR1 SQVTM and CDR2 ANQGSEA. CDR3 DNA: TGCAGCGTTGACTTGGAGCTGGGCGAGCAGTACTTC. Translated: CSVDLELGEQYF.

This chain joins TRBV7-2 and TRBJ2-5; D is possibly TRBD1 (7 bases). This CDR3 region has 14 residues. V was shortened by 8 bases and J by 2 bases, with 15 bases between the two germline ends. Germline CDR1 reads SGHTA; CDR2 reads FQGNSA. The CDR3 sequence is CASSLQGGQETQYF. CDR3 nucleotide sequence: TGTGCCAGCTCACTTCAGGGGGGTCAAGAGACCCAGTACTTC.